This passage covers 8 T cell receptor beta chains from one sample sequenced in a study of T-cell reconstitution after alpha-beta-depleted transplantation in children. Molecular barcoding with unique molecular identifiers was used for the TCRbeta library. TCRdb called the PCR reads again in MiXCR, with one record for every CDR3 protein. The data show 280,000 or so distinct CDR3 sequences, with roughly 11% seen just once and around a quarter held by the top ten. The material was peripheral blood, obtained 180 days after TCRalphabeta/CD19-depleted stem cell transplant. The receptors shown here come from a male patient aged 2-10 years who had a stem cell transplant for chronic granulomatous disease, so the T cells may come from the graft donor.

This clonotype was picked up many times. The V gene is TRBV2, the J gene TRBJ2-7; D perhaps matches TRBD2 (6 bases). The germline CDR1 and CDR2 sequences are SNHLY and FYNNEI. The CDR3 is made up of 14 amino acids. V shed 0 bases and J shed 5 bases, with 11 bases lying between them. CDR3 DNA sequence: TGTGCCAGCAGTGAAGCGCGACTAGTCCACGAGCAGTACTTC. It specifies CASSEARLVHEQYF.

This clonotype was detected many times. The rearrangement uses TRBV28 and TRBJ2-3; D remains unclear. The germline V gene has CDR1 MDHEN and CDR2 SYDVKM. The CDR3 spans 14 residues. Trimming removed 4 bases from V and 5 bases from J, with 13 bases in between. The CDR3 loop reads CASSWVGNLDTQYF. For the CDR3, the DNA is TGTGCCAGCAGTTGGGTGGGAAACTTAGATACGCAGTATTTT. The full variable domain, its missing parts supplied by reference TRBV28 and TRBJ2-3, is DVKVTQSSRYLVKRTGEKVFLECVQDMDHENMFWYRQDPGLGLRLIYFSYDVKMKEKGDIPEGYSVSREKKERFSLILESASTNQTSMYLCASSWVGNLDTQYFGPGTRLTVL.

This clonotype was counted between two and nine times. The CDR3 nucleotides read TGTGCCAGCTCACCTCGGACAGGGCCGAATTACGAGCAGTACTTC. It is translated as CASSPRTGPNYEQYF. The rearrangement links TRBV18 to TRBJ2-7, with 8 bases lining up with TRBD1. Germline CDR1 and CDR2: KGHSH and LQKENI. The CDR3 is made up of 15 amino acids. V dropped 3 bases and J dropped 4; count of bases not matched to a gene: 8.

Only one count was recorded for this clonotype. A read error may explain this, as a much larger clone is one base away. V is TRBV27 and J is TRBJ2-7; D is possibly TRBD2 (5 bases). This CDR3 comprises 15 residues. Germline V gene lookup returns CDR1 MNHEY and CDR2 SMNVEV (reference sequence). The CDR3 region is CASSLGVASAYQQYF. Here the CDR3 DNA reads TGTGCCAGCAGTTTAGGGGTAGCGTCCGCCTACCAGCAGTACTTC.

This clonotype was seen repeatedly, ten times or more. The CDR3 spells CSVESSGSYNEQFF. DNA of the CDR3: TGCAGCGTTGAATCTAGCGGGTCCTACAATGAGCAGTTCTTC. The rearrangement joins TRBV29-1 to TRBJ2-1; 8 bases align to TRBD2. CDR3 length: 14 amino acids. Germline V CDR1 and CDR2: SQVTM, ANQGSEA. V was clipped by 2 bases and J by 1 base; unmatched bases: 1.

This clonotype was seen repeatedly, ten times or more. The gene calls are TRBV7-2 and TRBJ2-5; D might be TRBD1 (6 bases). CDR3 size: 17 residues. Germline values: CDR1 SGHTA, CDR2 FQGNSA. V shed 0 bases and J shed 4 bases, with 18 bases lying between them. CDR3 sequence: CASSLARTAKTIETQYF. The DNA for the CDR3 is TGTGCCAGCAGCTTAGCGCGGACAGCTAAAACGATAGAGACCCAGTACTTC.

This clonotype appeared many times. The rearrangement uses TRBV6-1 and TRBJ1-4, with TRBD1 as a possible D gene (5 bases). V lost 6 bases, J lost 3 bases, and 8 bases lay in between. In germline, CDR1 is MNHNS, CDR2 SASEGT. The CDR3 has 13 residues. CDR3 sequence reads: CASRQAPNEKLFF. As DNA, the CDR3 is TGTGCCAGCAGACAGGCACCTAATGAAAAACTGTTTTTT.

This clonotype has ten or more counts. The chain employs TRBV7-2 and TRBJ2-3; D not resolved. The CDR3 consists of 13 residues. The V end lost 0 bases, the J end lost 4 bases, and 5 bases lay between the germline ends. Germline values: CDR1 SGHTA, CDR2 FQGNSA. The CDR3 DNA follows: TGTGCCAGCAGCTTAGCCCTACCAGATACGCAGTATTTT. As protein: CASSLALPDTQYF.